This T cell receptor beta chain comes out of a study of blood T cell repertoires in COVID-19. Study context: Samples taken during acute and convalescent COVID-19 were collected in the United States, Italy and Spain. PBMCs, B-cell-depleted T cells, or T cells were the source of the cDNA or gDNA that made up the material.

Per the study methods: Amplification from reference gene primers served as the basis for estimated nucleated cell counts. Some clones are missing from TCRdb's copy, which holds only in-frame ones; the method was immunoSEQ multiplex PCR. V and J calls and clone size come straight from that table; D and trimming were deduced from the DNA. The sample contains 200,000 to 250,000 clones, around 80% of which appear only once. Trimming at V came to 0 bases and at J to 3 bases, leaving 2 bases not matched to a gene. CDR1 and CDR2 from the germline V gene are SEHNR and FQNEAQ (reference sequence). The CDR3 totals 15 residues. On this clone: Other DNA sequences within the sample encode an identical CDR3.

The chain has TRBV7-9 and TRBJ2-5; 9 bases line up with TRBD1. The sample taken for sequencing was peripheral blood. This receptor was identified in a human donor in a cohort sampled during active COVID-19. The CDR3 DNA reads TGTGCCAGCAGCTTAGCGGGACAGGGAAAAGAGACCCAGTACTTC. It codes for CASSLAGQGKETQYF.